The 24 T cell receptor beta chains below all came from one sample that was sequenced in a study of molecular identifiers for immune sequencing clone quantification. TCRdb reprocessed the PCR reads with MiXCR, giving one entry per CDR3 protein. The sample contains fewer than 45,000 distinct CDR3 sequences, about 18% of which appear only once. Specimen: naive CD8+ T cells from blood, with Jurkat cell RNA spiked in. Subset in this sample: FACS-sorted CD8+CD4-CCR7+CD45RA+ naive T cells. The origin of the receptors is a human donor in good health. Some libraries in this study had Jurkat cell RNA spiked in.

This clonotype is judged medium-sized. The J gene is TRBJ2-3, the V gene TRBV11-2; the match to TRBD2 covers 10 bases. The CDR3 consists of 15 residues. J lost 2 bases, V lost 3 bases, and 2 bases had no gene match. CDR1 and CDR2 from the germline V gene are SGHAT and FQNNGV. The CDR3 loop is CASSLLAGDTDTQYF. CDR3 nucleotides: TGTGCCAGCAGCTTGCTAGCGGGAGACACAGATACGCAGTATTTT.

Concerning this clonotype itself: One end of the junction does not line up with germline, which may come from a read error. The CDR3, as DNA: TGCGGCGTTGAATTAGGTGTAGAGGACGAGCAGTACTTC. Translation: CGVELGVEDEQYF. The chain is built from TRBV29-1 and TRBJ2-7; D is ambiguous. The CDR3 length is 13 residues. Germline CDR1 and CDR2: SQVTM and ANQGSEA.

Worth noting for this clonotype: A single base separates this from a much larger clone, so it may be a read error. The rearrangement joins TRBV29-1 to TRBJ1-2; TRBD1 matches 8 bases. Per the germline V gene, CDR1 is SQVTM and CDR2 is ANQGSEA. The CDR3 spans 12 residues. The CDR3 spells CSVEDRAGGYAF. DNA for the CDR3: TGCAGCGTGGAGGACAGGGCAGGCGGCTACGCCTTC.

This clonotype appeared many times. J is TRBJ2-5 and V is TRBV20-1; D is uncertain. This CDR3 has 13 amino acids. The germline V gene encodes CDR1 DFQATT and CDR2 SNEGSKA (reference sequence). Trimming cost V 5 bases and J 2 bases, with 12 bases left between them. The CDR3 region is CSAGEISQETQYF. CDR3 DNA: TGCAGTGCTGGTGAGATTTCTCAAGAGACCCAGTACTTC.

This clonotype was seen a few times. This chain joins TRBV6-2 or TRBV6-3 and TRBJ2-1; perhaps TRBD2 as D (5 bases). Trimming took 8 bases from V and 0 from J, leaving 14 bases between them. The CDR3 extends over 15 amino acids. Germline CDR1 and CDR2: MNHEY and SVGEGT. CDR3 region: CASRIIGSSYNEQFF. CDR3 sequence (DNA): TGTGCCAGCCGAATAATAGGGAGCTCCTACAATGAGCAGTTCTTC.

With regard to this clonotype: This may be a read error: a much more frequent sequence differs by one nucleotide. J is TRBJ2-1 and V is TRBV5-4; TRBD2 is a possible D gene (7 bases). The length of the CDR3 is 12 residues. Trimming removed 3 bases at V and 12 bases at J, with 13 bases between. Germline V gene lookup returns CDR1 SGHNT and CDR2 YYREEE (reference sequence). The CDR3 DNA reads as TGTGCCAGCAGCTGGGGGGGCGGTGGGCAGTTCTTC. This translates into CASSWGGGGQFF.

This clonotype was observed many times. The J gene is TRBJ2-3, the V gene TRBV6-5; a possible D gene is TRBD1 (6 bases). The CDR3 loop spans 16 amino acids. The germline V gene has CDR1 MNHEY and CDR2 SVGAGI. V was shortened by 0 bases and J by 3 bases, with 13 bases between the two germline ends. The CDR3 loop is CASSYSHRVGTDTQYF. The CDR3 DNA sequence: TGTGCCAGCAGTTACTCCCACAGGGTTGGAACAGATACGCAGTATTTT.

A word on this clonotype: A much larger clone sits a single nucleotide away, making a read error possible. The chain uses TRBV5-3 and TRBJ2-5, with D possibly being TRBD1 (6 bases). TRBV5-3 is treated as an ORF (open reading frame) with a function not yet certain. This CDR3 region has 15 residues. Trimming cost V 8 bases and J 4 bases, with 21 bases left between them. Here the CDR3 DNA reads TGTGCCAGCGGGCCACAGGGAGTACACCTAGAGACCCAGTACTTC. Its protein product is CASGPQGVHLETQYF.

This clonotype has ten or more counts. J is TRBJ1-6 and V is TRBV2; D is unresolved. There are 14 residues in the CDR3. V lost 6 bases and J 7 bases, leaving 13 bases between the germline ends. Germline V CDR1 and CDR2: SNHLY, FYNNEI. CDR3 residues: CASSGKADNSPLHF. In nucleotides, the CDR3 is TGTGCCAGCAGCGGCAAGGCCGACAATTCACCCCTCCACTTT.

This clonotype was observed at least ten times. The V gene is TRBV5-4, the J gene TRBJ2-3; a possible D gene is TRBD2 (5 bases). Germline V gene sequence: CDR1 SGHNT, CDR2 YYREEE (reference sequence). V gave up 7 bases and J gave up 6 bases, with 15 bases separating them. The CDR3 runs to 13 residues. DNA for the CDR3: TGTGCCAGCTCGGTCTACCGCGGGGATACGCAGTATTTT. Protein: CASSVYRGDTQYF.

Remarks on this clonotype: A much bigger clone sits one base away, suggesting this may be a read error. The chain links TRBV9 to TRBJ1-5; tentative D call: TRBD1 (6 bases). CDR1 and CDR2 from the germline V gene are SGDLS and YYNGEE. The CDR3 runs 14 residues. V lost 4 bases to trimming and J lost 6 bases, with 14 bases between them. Written as DNA, the CDR3 is TGTGCCAGCAGCCCCACCAGGGGAAGTCAGCCCCAGCATTTT. It yields the protein CASSPTRGSQPQHF.

The chain couples TRBV4-3 to TRBJ1-1, with D perhaps matching TRBD1 (6 bases). Trimming took 1 base from V and 3 from J, leaving 12 bases between them. Germline assignment: CDR1 LGHNA and CDR2 YSLEER. This CDR3 has 15 residues. CDR3 in amino acids: CASSQGTGRYTEAFF. The CDR3 nucleotides are TGCGCCAGCAGCCAAGGAACAGGGAGGTACACTGAAGCTTTCTTT.

This clonotype occurred many times. The rearrangement links TRBV3-1 to TRBJ2-1; D is possibly TRBD1 (5 bases). This CDR3 is 16 amino acids long. The germline gives CDR1 LGHDT, CDR2 YNNKEL (reference sequence). The V and J ends lost 1 base and 5 bases respectively, with 15 bases between them. The CDR3 here is CASSQATSWGHNEQFF. CDR3 coding DNA: TGTGCCAGCAGCCAAGCCACGAGCTGGGGCCACAATGAGCAGTTCTTC.

In its sample, this clonotype was seen a few times. This chain uses TRBV6-2 or TRBV6-3 with TRBJ1-1; no definite D call. V was trimmed by 2 bases and J by 1 base, leaving 17 bases between them. The CDR3 contains 17 residues. Looked up from germline, CDR1 is MNHEY and CDR2 is SVGEGT. The CDR3 DNA is TGTGCCAGCAGTTACCACTTAACTCTTGATTCGAACACTGAAGCTTTCTTT. Translated: CASSYHLTLDSNTEAFF.

The chain joins TRBV6-2 or TRBV6-3 to TRBJ2-2; D gene ambiguous. V lost 3 bases, J lost 1 base, and 6 bases lay in between. CDR3 size: 14 residues. Germline assignment: CDR1 MNHEY and CDR2 SVGEGT. For the CDR3, the DNA is TGTGCCAGCAGTTATAGCATGAACACCGGGGAGCTGTTTTTT. Its translation: CASSYSMNTGELFF.

Concerning this clonotype itself: A read error may be the cause here, since a much bigger clone is one base away. The CDR3, as DNA: TGTGCCAGCAGTGTAACAGGGGCCGCCACAGATACGCGGTATTTT. Encoded protein: CASSVTGAATDTRYF. This chain connects TRBV12-3 or TRBV12-4 to TRBJ2-3, with 7 bases identical to TRBD1. The CDR3 contains 15 residues.

This clonotype appeared many times. V is TRBV2 and J is TRBJ2-3; D gene unclear. The CDR3 has 13 amino acids. Germline V gives CDR1 SNHLY, CDR2 FYNNEI. V was cut by 8 bases and J by 4 bases, with 13 bases left in between. CDR3 sequence: CASQNWVSDTQYF. CDR3 coding DNA: TGTGCCAGCCAGAACTGGGTATCAGATACGCAGTATTTT.

This clonotype was recorded many times. The chain joins TRBV4-2 to TRBJ2-7; weak D call: TRBD1 (6 bases). The V gene lost 0 bases and the J gene lost 0 bases, with 6 bases spanning the gap. Germline CDR1 is LGHNA and CDR2 is YNFKEQ. This CDR3 contains 14 residues. CDR3 in DNA: TGTGCCAGCAGCCAAGACAGGGGCTCCTACGAGCAGTACTTC. The encoded protein is CASSQDRGSYEQYF.

This clonotype is deemed medium-sized (0.01 to 0.1%). The rearrangement joins TRBV28 to TRBJ2-7; D assignment may be TRBD1 or TRBD2 (5 bases each). The CDR3 extends over 16 amino acids. V lost 2 bases, J lost 0 bases, and 14 bases lay in between. The germline gives CDR1 MDHEN, CDR2 SYDVKM. The CDR3 here is CASSLGSGAASYEQYF. In DNA form, the CDR3 reads TGTGCCAGCAGTTTAGGGTCCGGGGCCGCCTCCTACGAGCAGTACTTC.

This clonotype appeared many times. The V gene is TRBV6-1, the J gene TRBJ2-4, with D perhaps matching TRBD2 (6 bases). V lost 3 bases and J lost 8, with 20 bases in between. CDR3 size: 16 residues. CDR1 is MNHNS, CDR2 SASEGT, per germline. CDR3 sequence reads: CASSEYRGTSAYIQYF. The CDR3 nucleotides read TGTGCCAGCAGTGAGTACCGGGGGACCTCGGCGTACATTCAGTACTTC.

This clonotype was seen many times. This chain connects TRBV28 to TRBJ2-7; TRBD1 is a possible D gene (6 bases). The CDR3 contains 15 residues. Trimming took 6 bases from V and 4 from J, leaving 19 bases between them. CDR1 is MDHEN and CDR2 is SYDVKM in the germline V gene. CDR3 amino acids: CASSPIDRSLYEQYF. DNA for the CDR3: TGTGCCAGCAGCCCAATAGACAGGTCCTTATACGAGCAGTACTTC. Variable domain in full (rest from reference TRBV28 and TRBJ2-7): DVKVTQSSRYLVKRTGEKVFLECVQDMDHENMFWYRQDPGLGLRLIYFSYDVKMKEKGDIPEGYSVSREKKERFSLILESASTNQTSMYLCASSPIDRSLYEQYFGPGTRLTVT.

This clonotype has a count of ten or more. This chain links TRBV16 with TRBJ2-7, with 10 bases matching TRBD1. Germline V gene sequence: CDR1 KGHSY, CDR2 FQNENV. J lost 4 bases, V lost 8 bases, and 11 bases had no gene match. This CDR3 comprises 15 residues. This CDR3 reads CASASRGTGVYEQYF. DNA for the CDR3: TGTGCCAGCGCTAGCCGGGGGACAGGGGTGTACGAGCAGTACTTC. The full variable domain, with the rest looked up from reference TRBV16 and TRBJ2-7, is GEEVAQTPKHLVRGEGQKAKLYCAPIKGHSYVFWYQQVLKNEFKFLISFQNENVFDETGMPKERFSAKCLPNSPCSLEIQATKLEDSAVYFCASASRGTGVYEQYFGPGTRLTVT.

This clonotype was picked up many times. The chain combines TRBV5-4 with TRBJ2-7; TRBD1 agrees at 12 bases. The CDR3 runs 14 residues. V was clipped by 5 bases and J by 2 bases; unmatched bases: 2. Germline CDR1 is SGHNT and CDR2 is YYREEE (reference sequence). The CDR3 DNA reads as TGTGCCAGCAGGAGGGACAGGGGGCCCTACGAGCAGTACTTC. Its translation: CASRRDRGPYEQYF.

At least ten counts were recorded for this clonotype. The V and J genes are TRBV9 and TRBJ2-2, with D unclear. The V gene lost 2 bases and the J gene lost 1 base, with 0 bases spanning the gap. Per germline, CDR1 SGDLS and CDR2 YYNGEE. This CDR3 has 12 residues. The CDR3 DNA sequence: TGTGCCAGCAGCGTGAACACCGGGGAGCTGTTTTTT. It translates to CASSVNTGELFF.